This T cell receptor beta chain was identified during a study of blood T cell repertoires in COVID-19. Study context: The United States, Italy and Spain supplied acute and convalescent COVID-19 samples. PBMCs, B-cell-depleted T cells, or T cells provided the cDNA or gDNA that made up the material.

Germline CDR1 LNHDA, CDR2 SQIVND (reference sequence). CDR3 length: 16 amino acids. With 4 bases clipped from V and 3 bases from J, the junction kept 6 bases outside the gene matches. Study processing details: Researchers report that nucleated cell counts were estimated from reference gene primer amplification. Generated by immunoSEQ multiplex PCR, the TCRdb table keeps only in-frame clones and is missing some. V and J calls and clone size follow that table, whereas D and trimming were derived from the DNA. Of 90,000 or so clones listed, about 91% are singletons. The sample consisted of peripheral blood. The sequence derives from a man in his sixties with acute or convalescent COVID-19. The chain uses TRBV19 and TRBJ2-3; TRBD2 matches at 11 bases. Here the CDR3 reads CASSTSRLAGTDTQYF. CDR3 bases: TGTGCCAGTAGTACATCTCGACTAGCGGGAACAGATACGCAGTATTTT.